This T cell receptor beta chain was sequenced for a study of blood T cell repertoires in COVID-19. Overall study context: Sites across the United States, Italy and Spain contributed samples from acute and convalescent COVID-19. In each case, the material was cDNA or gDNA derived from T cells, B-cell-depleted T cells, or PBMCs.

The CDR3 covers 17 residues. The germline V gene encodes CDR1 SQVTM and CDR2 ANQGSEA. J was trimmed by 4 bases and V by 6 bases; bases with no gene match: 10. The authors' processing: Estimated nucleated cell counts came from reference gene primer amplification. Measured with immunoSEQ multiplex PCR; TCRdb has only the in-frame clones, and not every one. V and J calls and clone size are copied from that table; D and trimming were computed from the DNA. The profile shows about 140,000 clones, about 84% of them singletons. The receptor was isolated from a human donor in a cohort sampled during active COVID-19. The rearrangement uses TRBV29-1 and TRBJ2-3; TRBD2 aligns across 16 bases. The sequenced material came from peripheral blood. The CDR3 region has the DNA TGCAGCGTGGCGGGACTAGCGGGGGGGCAAAGTTCAGATACGCAGTATTTT. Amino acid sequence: CSVAGLAGGQSSDTQYF.